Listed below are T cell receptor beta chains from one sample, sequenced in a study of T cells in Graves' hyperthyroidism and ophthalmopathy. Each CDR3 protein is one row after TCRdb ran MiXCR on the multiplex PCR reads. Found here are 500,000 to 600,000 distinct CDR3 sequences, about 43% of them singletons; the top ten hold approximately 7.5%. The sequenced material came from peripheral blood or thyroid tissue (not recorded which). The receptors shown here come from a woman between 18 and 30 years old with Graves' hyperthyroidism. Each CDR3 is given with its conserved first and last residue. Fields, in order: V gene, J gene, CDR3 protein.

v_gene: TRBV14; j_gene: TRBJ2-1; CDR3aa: CASSPGRTSGTYEQFF
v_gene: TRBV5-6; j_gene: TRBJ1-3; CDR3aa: CASSLRRGSGNTIYF
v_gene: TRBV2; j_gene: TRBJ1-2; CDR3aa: CASSEEAVLSGYTF
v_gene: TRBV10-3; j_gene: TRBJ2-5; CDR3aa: CAISSGTDQETQYF
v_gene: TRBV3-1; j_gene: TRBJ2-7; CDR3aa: CASSVQGRSYEQYF
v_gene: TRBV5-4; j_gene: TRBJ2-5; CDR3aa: CASSPDAGTSGQETQYF
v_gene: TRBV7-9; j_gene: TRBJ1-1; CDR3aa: CASSPEGARDREAFF
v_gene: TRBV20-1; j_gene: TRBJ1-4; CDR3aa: CSARADNEKLFF
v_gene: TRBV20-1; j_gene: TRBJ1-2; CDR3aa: CSASLRTDPGYTF
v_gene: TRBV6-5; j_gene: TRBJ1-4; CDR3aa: CASNYSRLSNEELFF
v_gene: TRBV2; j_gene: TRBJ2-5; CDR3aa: CASRIQGTETQYF
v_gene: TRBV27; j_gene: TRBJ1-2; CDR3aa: CASSPERGARNYGYTF
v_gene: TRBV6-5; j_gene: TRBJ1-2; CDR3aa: CASSLRDNYGYTF
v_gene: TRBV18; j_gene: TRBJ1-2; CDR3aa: CASSADSGYTF
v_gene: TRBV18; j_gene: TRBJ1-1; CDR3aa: CASSPLSARDTEAFF